This T cell receptor (beta chain) was retrieved from a study of STAT5B mutations in CD4+ large granular lymphocyte leukemia. The CDR3 sequence is 15 residues long. Trimming took 7 bases from V and 4 from J, leaving 19 bases between them. Germline V gives CDR1 MNHNS, CDR2 SASEGT. As concerns this clone: Its specificity is not known.

Study-wide findings and caveats: Without putative leukemic clones, patient CD4-sorted repertoires remained more clonal than healthy CD4+ repertoires. Top patient clones used TRBV06 genes more often: 8/27 versus 2/35 in controls.

The assay was run at survey level. Using immunoSEQ multiplex PCR, the repertoire was profiled, and TCRdb retains in-frame clones only, with some absent. The table includes 30,000 or so clones, around 80% detected once. V is TRBV6-1 and J is TRBJ1-2, with D possibly TRBD1 on 6 matching bases. The source is a human donor in good health. The sample consisted of CD4+ T cells from blood buffy coats. DNA for the CDR3: TGTGCCAGCACCCCGGGACACTTAGGTCTCTATGGCTACACCTTC. Its translation is CASTPGHLGLYGYTF.